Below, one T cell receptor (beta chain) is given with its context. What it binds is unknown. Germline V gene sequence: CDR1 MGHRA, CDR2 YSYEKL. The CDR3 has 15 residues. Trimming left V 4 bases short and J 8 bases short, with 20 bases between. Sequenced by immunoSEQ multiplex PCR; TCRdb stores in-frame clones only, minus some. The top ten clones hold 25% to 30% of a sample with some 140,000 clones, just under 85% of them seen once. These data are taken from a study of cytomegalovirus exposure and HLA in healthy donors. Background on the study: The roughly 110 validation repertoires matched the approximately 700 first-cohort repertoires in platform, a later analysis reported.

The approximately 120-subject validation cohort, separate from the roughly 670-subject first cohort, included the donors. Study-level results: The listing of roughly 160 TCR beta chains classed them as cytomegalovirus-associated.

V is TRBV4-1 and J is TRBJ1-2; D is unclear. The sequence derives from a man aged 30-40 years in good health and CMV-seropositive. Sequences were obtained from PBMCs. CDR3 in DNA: TGCGCCAGCAGCCCCGGGGATGGCAGGCCTCTGGGCTACACCTTC. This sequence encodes CASSPGDGRPLGYTF.